One T cell receptor beta chain is described in this entry. Its target is not known. Donors had no recently reported acute infections or vaccinations and were HIV-negative. The record originates from a study of shared clonotypes between healthy human individuals. V shed 3 bases and J 5 bases; nucleotides not matched to a gene: 3. This CDR3 has 15 amino acids. CDR1 MDHEN and CDR2 SYDVKM come from the germline V gene. Study findings and constraints: The small donor group covered limited genetic and exposure diversity.

Genomic DNA per cell subset filled all wells of several immunoSEQ plates. PCR replicates from unsorted PBMC used approximately 290 ng DNA, and this amount was 25,000 to 30,000 T cell genomes. Only in-frame clones appear in the TCRdb table, and some are missing; sequencing was by immunoSEQ multiplex PCR. The sample includes approximately 440,000 clones, around 77% of them seen just once. The V gene is TRBV28, the J gene TRBJ2-2, with 10 bases identical to TRBD1. The sequenced sample consisted of PBMCs. The sequence came from a woman in her forties in good health. Some clones in this sample may be carry-over from other donors' samples. The CDR3 sequence is CASSLGQGWTGELFF. CDR3 DNA: TGTGCCAGCAGTTTGGGACAGGGGTGGACCGGGGAGCTGTTTTTT.